This TCR beta chain was captured by sequencing in a study of beta chain features in type 1 diabetes. The whole isolated RNA underwent reverse transcription, so sequencing captured expressed TCRB transcripts. Some clones are missing from TCRdb's copy, which holds only in-frame ones; the method was immunoSEQ multiplex PCR. The top ten clones hold about 0.045% of a sample with around 500,000 clones, over 9.5% of them seen once. Sorted populations were all over 95% pure. About this clone: Its antigen is not known.

Study-level findings and limits: Small HLA sub-analyses could not settle whether HLA shapes TCRB rearrangement. Researchers reported that naive, central memory and Treg TCRB repertoires appeared more similar in patients than in healthy donors.

The CDR3 is made up of 14 amino acids. The V gene's germline CDR1 is GTSNPN and CDR2 SVGIG (reference sequence). The germline V and J ends were trimmed by 4 bases and 4 bases, with 16 bases remaining between them. This receptor was taken from a woman aged 18-30 years in good health. The chain employs TRBV30 and TRBJ1-2; D is perhaps TRBD1 (5 bases). Sequenced material: naive CD4+ T cells from blood. CDR3 coding DNA: TGTGCCTGGACCATCGCAGGGTCGGGCTATGGCTACACCTTC. Its protein product is CAWTIAGSGYGYTF. Supplemented by reference TRBV30 and TRBJ1-2, the full variable domain reads SQTIHQWPATLVQPVGSPLSLECTVEGTSNPNLYWYRQAAGRGLQLLFYSVGIGQISSEVPQNLSASRPQDRQFILSSKKLLLSDSGFYLCAWTIAGSGYGYTFGSGTRLTVV.